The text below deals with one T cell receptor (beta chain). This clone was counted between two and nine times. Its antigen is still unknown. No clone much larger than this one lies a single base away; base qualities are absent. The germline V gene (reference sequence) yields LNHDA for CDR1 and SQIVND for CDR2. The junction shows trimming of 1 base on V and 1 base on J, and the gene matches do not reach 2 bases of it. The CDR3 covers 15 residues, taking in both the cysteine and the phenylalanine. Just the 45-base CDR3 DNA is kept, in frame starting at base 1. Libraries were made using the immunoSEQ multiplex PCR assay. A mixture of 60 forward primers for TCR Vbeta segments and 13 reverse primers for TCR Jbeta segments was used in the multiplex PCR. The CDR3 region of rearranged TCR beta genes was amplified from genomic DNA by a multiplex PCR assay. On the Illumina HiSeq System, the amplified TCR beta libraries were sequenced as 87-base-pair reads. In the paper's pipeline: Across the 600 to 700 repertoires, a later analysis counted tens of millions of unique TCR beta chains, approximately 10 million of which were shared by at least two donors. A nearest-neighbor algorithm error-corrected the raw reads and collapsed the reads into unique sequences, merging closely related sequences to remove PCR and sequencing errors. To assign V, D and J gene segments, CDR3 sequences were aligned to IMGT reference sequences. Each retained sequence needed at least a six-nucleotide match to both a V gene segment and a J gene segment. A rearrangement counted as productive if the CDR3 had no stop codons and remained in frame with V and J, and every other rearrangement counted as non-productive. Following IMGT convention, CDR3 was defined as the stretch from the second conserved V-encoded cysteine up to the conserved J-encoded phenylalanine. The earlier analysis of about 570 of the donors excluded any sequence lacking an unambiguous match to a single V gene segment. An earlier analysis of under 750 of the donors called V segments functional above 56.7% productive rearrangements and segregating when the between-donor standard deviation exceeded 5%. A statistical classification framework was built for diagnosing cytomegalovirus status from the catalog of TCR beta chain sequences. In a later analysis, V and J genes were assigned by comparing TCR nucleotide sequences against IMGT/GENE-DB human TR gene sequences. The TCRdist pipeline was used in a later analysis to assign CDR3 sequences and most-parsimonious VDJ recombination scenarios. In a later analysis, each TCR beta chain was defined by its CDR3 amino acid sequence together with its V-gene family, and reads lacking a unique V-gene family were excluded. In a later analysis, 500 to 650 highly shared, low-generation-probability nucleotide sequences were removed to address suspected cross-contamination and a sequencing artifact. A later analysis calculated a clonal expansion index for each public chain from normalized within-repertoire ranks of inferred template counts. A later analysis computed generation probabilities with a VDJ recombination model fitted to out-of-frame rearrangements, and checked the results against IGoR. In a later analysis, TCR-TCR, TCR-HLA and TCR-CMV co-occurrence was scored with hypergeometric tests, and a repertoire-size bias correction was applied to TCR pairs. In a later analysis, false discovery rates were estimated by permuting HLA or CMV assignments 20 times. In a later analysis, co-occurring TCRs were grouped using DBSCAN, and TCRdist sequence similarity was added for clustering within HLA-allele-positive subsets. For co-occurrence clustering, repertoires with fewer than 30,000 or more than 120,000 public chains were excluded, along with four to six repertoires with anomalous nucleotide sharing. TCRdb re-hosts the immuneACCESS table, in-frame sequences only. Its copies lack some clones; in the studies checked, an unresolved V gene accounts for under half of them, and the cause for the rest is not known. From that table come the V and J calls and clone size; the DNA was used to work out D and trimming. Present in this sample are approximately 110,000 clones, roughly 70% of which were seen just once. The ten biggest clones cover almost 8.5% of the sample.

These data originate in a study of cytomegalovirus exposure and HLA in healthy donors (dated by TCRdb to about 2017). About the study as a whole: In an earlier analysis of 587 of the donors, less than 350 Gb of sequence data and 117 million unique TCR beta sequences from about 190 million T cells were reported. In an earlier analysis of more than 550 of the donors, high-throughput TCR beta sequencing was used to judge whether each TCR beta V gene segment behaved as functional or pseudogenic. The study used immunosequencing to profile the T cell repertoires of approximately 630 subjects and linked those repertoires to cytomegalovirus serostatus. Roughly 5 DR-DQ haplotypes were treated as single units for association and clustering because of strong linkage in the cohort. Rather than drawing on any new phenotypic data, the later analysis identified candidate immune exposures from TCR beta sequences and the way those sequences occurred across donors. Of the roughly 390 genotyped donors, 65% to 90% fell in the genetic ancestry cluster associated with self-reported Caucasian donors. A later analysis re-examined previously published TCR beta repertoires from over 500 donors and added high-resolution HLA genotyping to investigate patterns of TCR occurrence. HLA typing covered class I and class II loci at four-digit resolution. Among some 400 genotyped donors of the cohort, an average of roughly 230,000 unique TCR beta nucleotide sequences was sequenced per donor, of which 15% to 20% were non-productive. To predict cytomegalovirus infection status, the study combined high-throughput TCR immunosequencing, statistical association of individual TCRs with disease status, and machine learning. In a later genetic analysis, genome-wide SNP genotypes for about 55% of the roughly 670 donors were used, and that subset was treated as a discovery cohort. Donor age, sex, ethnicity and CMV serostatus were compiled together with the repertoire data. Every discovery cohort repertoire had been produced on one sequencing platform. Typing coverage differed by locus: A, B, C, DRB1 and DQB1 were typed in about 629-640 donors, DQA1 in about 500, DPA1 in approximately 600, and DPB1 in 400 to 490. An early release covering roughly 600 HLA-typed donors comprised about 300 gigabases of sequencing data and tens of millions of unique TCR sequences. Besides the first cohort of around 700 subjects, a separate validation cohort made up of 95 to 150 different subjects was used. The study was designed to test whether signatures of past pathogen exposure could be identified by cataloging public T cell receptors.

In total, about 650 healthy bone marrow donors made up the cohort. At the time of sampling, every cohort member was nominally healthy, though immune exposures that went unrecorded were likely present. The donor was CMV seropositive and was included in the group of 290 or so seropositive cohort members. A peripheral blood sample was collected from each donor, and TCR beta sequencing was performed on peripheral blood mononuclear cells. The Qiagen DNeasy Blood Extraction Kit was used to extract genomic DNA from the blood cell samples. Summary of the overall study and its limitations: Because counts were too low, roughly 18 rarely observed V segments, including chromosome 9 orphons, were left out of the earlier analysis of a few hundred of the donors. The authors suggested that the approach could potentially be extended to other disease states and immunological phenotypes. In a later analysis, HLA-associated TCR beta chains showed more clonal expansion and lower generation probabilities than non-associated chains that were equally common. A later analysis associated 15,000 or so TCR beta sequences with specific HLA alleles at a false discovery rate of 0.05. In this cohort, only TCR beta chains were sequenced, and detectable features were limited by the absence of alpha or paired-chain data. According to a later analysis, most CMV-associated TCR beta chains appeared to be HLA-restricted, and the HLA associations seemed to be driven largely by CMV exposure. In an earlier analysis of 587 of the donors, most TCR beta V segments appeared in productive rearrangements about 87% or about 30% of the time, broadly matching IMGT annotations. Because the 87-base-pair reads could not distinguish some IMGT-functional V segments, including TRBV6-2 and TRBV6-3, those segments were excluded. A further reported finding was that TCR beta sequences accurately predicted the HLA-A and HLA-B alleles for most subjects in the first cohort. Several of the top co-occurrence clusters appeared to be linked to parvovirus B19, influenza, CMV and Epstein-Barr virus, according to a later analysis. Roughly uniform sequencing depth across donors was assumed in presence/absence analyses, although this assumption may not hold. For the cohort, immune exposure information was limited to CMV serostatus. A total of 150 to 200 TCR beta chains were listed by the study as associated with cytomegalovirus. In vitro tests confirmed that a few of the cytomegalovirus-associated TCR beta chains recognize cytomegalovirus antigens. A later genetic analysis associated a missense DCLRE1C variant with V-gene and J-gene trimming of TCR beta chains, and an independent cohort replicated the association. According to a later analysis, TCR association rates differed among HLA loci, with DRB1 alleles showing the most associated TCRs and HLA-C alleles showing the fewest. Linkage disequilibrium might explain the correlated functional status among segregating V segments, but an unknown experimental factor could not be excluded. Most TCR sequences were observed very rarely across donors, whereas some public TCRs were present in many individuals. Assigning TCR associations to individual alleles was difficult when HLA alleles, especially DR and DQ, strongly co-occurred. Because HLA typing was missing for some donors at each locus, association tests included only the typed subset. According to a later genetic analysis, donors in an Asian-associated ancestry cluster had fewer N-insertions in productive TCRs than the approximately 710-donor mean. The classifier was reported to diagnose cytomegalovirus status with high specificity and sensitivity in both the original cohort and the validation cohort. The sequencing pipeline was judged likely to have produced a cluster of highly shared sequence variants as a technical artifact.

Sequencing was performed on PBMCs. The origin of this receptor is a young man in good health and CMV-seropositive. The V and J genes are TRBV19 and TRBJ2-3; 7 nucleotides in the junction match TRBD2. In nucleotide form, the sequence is TGTGCCAGTAGTATAGGGCTAGCGGGCACAGATACGCAGTATTTT. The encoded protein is CASSIGLAGTDTQYF.